The 21 T cell receptor beta chains given below trace back to one sample, sequenced in a study of T cell responses to AZD1222 COVID-19 vaccine. The assay was immunoSEQ multiplex PCR, and TCRdb's table has in-frame clones only and misses some. The table lists approximately 160,000 clones, more than 85% of them singletons. Sequenced here: peripheral blood, sampled on day 0 of AZD1222 vaccination. These receptor sequences come from an adult in good health.

A single count supports this clone. V usage is TRBV28 and J usage is TRBJ2-1, with D maybe TRBD1 (6 bases). V dropped 8 bases and J dropped 3 bases, with 20 bases sitting between them. CDR3 length: 16 residues. Germline CDR1 MDHEN, CDR2 SYDVKM. The CDR3 DNA reads TGTGCCAGCCGACATGGGCGCAGGGGTGACTACAATGAGCAGTTCTTC. Encoded protein: CASRHGRRGDYNEQFF.

CDR3 nucleotide sequence: TGTGCCAGCAGTCGACGGGTCCAAGAGACCCAGTACTTC. Translation gives CASSRRVQETQYF. The V and J genes are TRBV12-3 or TRBV12-4 and TRBJ2-5; D call uncertain. The CDR3 extends over 13 amino acids. Trimming stripped 5 bases from V and 1 base from J, with 8 bases between.

The DNA for the CDR3 is TGTGCCAGCAGCTTCGGCAGATCCATGAACACTGAAGCTTTCTTT. Translation gives CASSFGRSMNTEAFF. V usage is TRBV7-2 and J usage is TRBJ1-1; D remains unclear. This CDR3 region has 15 residues. Per the germline V gene, CDR1 is SGHTA and CDR2 is FQGNSA. With 3 bases removed from V and 0 bases from J, the gap between germline ends came to 11 bases.

This chain connects TRBV9 to TRBJ1-4, with a weak D call TRBD1 (6 bases). Germline V gives CDR1 SGDLS, CDR2 YYNGEE. The V end was cut by 4 bases, the J end by 8 bases, with 15 bases between. There are 14 residues in the CDR3. The CDR3 coding sequence is TGTGCCAGCAGCCCGCGACAGGATGGGGAAAAACTGTTTTTT. This gives the protein CASSPRQDGEKLFF. The full variable domain, its missing parts supplied by reference TRBV9 and TRBJ1-4, is DSGVTQTPKHLITATGQRVTLRCSPRSGDLSVYWYQQSLDQGLQFLIQYYNGEERAKGNILERFSAQQFPDLHSELNLSSLELGDSALYFCASSPRQDGEKLFFGSGTQLSVL.

This sequence joins TRBV6-5 and TRBJ2-3; the match to TRBD2 covers 7 bases. The CDR3 sequence is 15 residues long. With V trimmed by 5 bases and J by 8 bases, 13 bases remained unmatched. CDR1 and CDR2 from the germline V gene are MNHEY and SVGAGI. In DNA form, the CDR3 reads TGTGCCAGCAGTCCCCTGGGAGGGAGGGGTACTACGCAGTATTTT. Its translation: CASSPLGGRGTTQYF.

The gene calls are TRBV4-3 and TRBJ1-2; no reliable D call. This CDR3 has 16 amino acids. Germline V gives CDR1 LGHNA, CDR2 YSLEER. V lost 0 bases to trimming and J lost 2 bases, with 13 bases between them. The CDR3 protein is CASSQEVGPGNYGYTF. The CDR3 DNA follows: TGCGCCAGCAGCCAAGAGGTGGGTCCTGGGAACTATGGCTACACCTTC.

The CDR3 loop reads CASSRTGSNTEAFF. The DNA of the CDR3 is TGTGCCAGCTCACGGACAGGGAGTAACACTGAAGCTTTCTTT. The chain is built from TRBV18 and TRBJ1-1; 8 bases agree with TRBD1. V trimming: 4 bases; J trimming: 2 bases; junction bases outside the gene matches: 3. CDR1 and CDR2 (germline): KGHSH, LQKENI. The CDR3 covers 14 residues.

This chain joins TRBV10-3 and TRBJ2-2; D may be TRBD2 (6 bases). The CDR3 length is 13 residues. The germline gives CDR1 ENHRY, CDR2 SYGVKD. With 8 bases removed from V and 5 bases from J, the gap between germline ends came to 12 bases. The CDR3 sequence: CAISGGATGELFF. The CDR3 DNA reads as TGTGCCATCTCGGGCGGGGCGACCGGGGAGCTGTTTTTT.

V gene TRBV2 combines with J gene TRBJ1-2; D ambiguous. The CDR3 contains 12 residues. CDR1 is SNHLY, CDR2 FYNNEI, per germline. Trimming removed 7 bases at V and 4 bases at J, with 10 bases between. The CDR3 protein is CASMADLYGYTF. The CDR3 coding sequence is TGTGCCAGCATGGCGGACCTCTATGGCTACACCTTC.

V usage is TRBV11-2 and J usage is TRBJ2-3, with D maybe TRBD2 (5 bases). Trimming left V 0 bases short and J 5 bases short, with 15 bases between. Germline CDR1 is SGHAT and CDR2 is FQNNGV. CDR3 length equals 16 residues. The CDR3 loop reads CASSLEGGLARDTQYF. The DNA of the CDR3 is TGTGCCAGCAGCTTAGAAGGCGGGCTAGCCAGAGATACGCAGTATTTT.

This chain joins TRBV5-5 and TRBJ2-5; no definite D call. The CDR3 sequence is 14 residues long. The V and J ends lost 0 bases and 1 base respectively, with 7 bases between them. Germline V CDR1 and CDR2: SGHKS, YYEKEE (reference sequence). Written as DNA, the CDR3 is TGTGCCAGCAGCTTGGTCCAGCTCCAAGAGACCCAGTACTTC. Protein sequence: CASSLVQLQETQYF.

The chain is built from TRBV11-2 and TRBJ1-6; 7 bases match TRBD1. The V gene's germline CDR1 is SGHAT and CDR2 FQNNGV. V was pared by 1 base and J by 10 bases, with 13 bases of the junction left unmatched. The CDR3 contains 17 residues. CDR3 protein: CASSLVAGGFVDSPLHF. In DNA form, the CDR3 reads TGTGCCAGCAGCTTAGTCGCAGGGGGGTTTGTTGACTCACCCCTCCACTTT.

The rearrangement links TRBV4-1 to TRBJ2-3; 10 nucleotides match TRBD2. The CDR3 has 16 amino acids. Germline CDR1 reads MGHRA; CDR2 reads YSYEKL. With 6 bases clipped from V and 2 bases from J, the junction kept 8 bases outside the gene matches. The CDR3 nucleotides are TGCGCCAGCAGTCCACTAGCGGGACGGCTCACAGATACGCAGTATTTT. It translates to CASSPLAGRLTDTQYF.

The chain recombines TRBV19 with TRBJ1-1; TRBD1 is a possible D gene (5 bases). V shed 7 bases and J shed 3 bases, with 12 bases lying between them. This CDR3 spans 13 amino acids. The germline CDR1 and CDR2 sequences are LNHDA and SQIVND (reference sequence). In DNA form, the CDR3 reads TGTGCCAGTATTGAGCAGGGCGACACTGAAGCTTTCTTT. Protein: CASIEQGDTEAFF.

The chain employs TRBV24-1 and TRBJ2-3; tentative D call: TRBD2 (5 bases). CDR3 size: 17 residues. The germline V gene has CDR1 KGHDR and CDR2 SFDVKD. V lost 0 bases, J lost 3 bases, and 15 bases lay in between. This CDR3 reads CATSDLSPLVLTDTQYF. The CDR3 bases are TGTGCCACCAGTGATTTGTCCCCACTAGTTTTGACAGATACGCAGTATTTT.

The chain has TRBV28 and TRBJ2-5; 7 bases map to TRBD1. The germline V gene encodes CDR1 MDHEN and CDR2 SYDVKM. This CDR3 is built from 13 residues. V shed 5 bases and J 5 bases; nucleotides not matched to a gene: 5. CDR3 residues: CASSQQGRETQYF. The CDR3 nucleotides read TGTGCCAGCAGTCAACAGGGGCGGGAGACCCAGTACTTC.

The chain is built from TRBV7-2 and TRBJ2-7, with 8 bases fitting TRBD1. Germline V gives CDR1 SGHTA, CDR2 FQGNSA. The CDR3 has 17 residues. The V gene end was trimmed by 4 bases and the J gene end by 0 bases; junction bases not matched to a gene: 11. DNA of the CDR3: TGTGCCAGCAGCTGGGGGGACAGGTTCGTCGTCTCCTACGAGCAGTACTTC. Encoded protein: CASSWGDRFVVSYEQYF.

A remark on this clone: One junction end disagrees with the germline gene, perhaps due to a read error. The V gene is TRBV7-7, the J gene TRBJ2-7, with 8 bases that match TRBD1. This CDR3 region has 15 residues. The germline V gene encodes CDR1 SSHAT and CDR2 FNYEAQ (reference sequence). The CDR3: CASRDDRGRSYEQYF. The CDR3, as DNA: TGTGCTAGCAGAGACGACAGGGGCCGCTCCTACGAGCAGTACTTC.

This clone was seen more than once but under ten times. The chain employs TRBV28 and TRBJ2-7; TRBD2 is a possible D gene (6 bases). The CDR3 has 14 amino acids. The V gene's germline CDR1 is MDHEN and CDR2 SYDVKM. Deletions cut 6 bases from V and 2 bases from J, with 14 bases between. The CDR3 region is CASSGGLPPYEQYF. The CDR3 nucleotides are TGTGCCAGCAGCGGGGGACTCCCACCCTACGAGCAGTACTTC.

The CDR3 loop is CASSVEGSSYEQYF. The CDR3 DNA reads as TGTGCCAGCAGCGTAGAGGGCAGCTCCTACGAGCAGTACTTC. The rearrangement joins TRBV9 to TRBJ2-7; D remains ambiguous. The germline V gene has CDR1 SGDLS and CDR2 YYNGEE. V was cut by 0 bases and J by 0 bases, with 7 bases left in between. This CDR3 has 14 amino acids.

The chain recombines TRBV2 with TRBJ1-2, with TRBD1 matching 9 bases. From germline, CDR1 is SNHLY and CDR2 FYNNEI. The J segment lost 9 bases and the V segment lost 7 bases, leaving 9 bases of the junction unmatched. CDR3 length equals 13 residues. Here the CDR3 reads CASIPDRGYSYTF. CDR3 DNA sequence: TGTGCCAGCATCCCAGACAGGGGGTATAGCTACACCTTC.